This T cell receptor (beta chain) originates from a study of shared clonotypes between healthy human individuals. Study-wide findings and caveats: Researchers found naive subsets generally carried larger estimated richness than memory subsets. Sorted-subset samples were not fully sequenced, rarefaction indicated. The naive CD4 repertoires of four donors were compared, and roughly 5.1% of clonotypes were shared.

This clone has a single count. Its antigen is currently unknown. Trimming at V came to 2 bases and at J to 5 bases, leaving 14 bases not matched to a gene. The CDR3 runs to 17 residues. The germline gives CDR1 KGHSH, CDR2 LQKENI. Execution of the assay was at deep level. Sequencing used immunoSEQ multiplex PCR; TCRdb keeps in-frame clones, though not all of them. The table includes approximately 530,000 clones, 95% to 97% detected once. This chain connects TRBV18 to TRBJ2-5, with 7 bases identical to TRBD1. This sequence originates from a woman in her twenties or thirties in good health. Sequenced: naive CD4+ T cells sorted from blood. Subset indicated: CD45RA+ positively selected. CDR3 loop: CASSPNTRGGAYETQYF. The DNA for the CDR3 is TGTGCCAGCTCACCAAATACGAGAGGGGGCGCATATGAGACCCAGTACTTC.